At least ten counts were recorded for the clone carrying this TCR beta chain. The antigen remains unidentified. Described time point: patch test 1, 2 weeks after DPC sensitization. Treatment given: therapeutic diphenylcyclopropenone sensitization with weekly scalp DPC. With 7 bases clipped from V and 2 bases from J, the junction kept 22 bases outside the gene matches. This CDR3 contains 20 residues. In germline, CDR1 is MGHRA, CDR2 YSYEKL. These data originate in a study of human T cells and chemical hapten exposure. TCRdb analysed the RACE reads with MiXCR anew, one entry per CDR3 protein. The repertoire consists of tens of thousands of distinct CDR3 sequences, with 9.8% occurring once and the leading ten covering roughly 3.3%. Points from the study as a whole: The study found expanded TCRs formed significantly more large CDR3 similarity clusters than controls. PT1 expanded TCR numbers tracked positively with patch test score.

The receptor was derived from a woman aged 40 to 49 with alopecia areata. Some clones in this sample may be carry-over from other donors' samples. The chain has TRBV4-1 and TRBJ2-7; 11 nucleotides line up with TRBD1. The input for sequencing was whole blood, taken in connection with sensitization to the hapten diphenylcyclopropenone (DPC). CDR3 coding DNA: TGCGCCAGCAACCGAATTTTCTCCTCCACCGGGACAGGGGGGGCCTACGAGCAGTACTTC. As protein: CASNRIFSSTGTGGAYEQYF.